This entry features one TCR beta chain sequence. Its antigen is unknown. The sample holds no much larger clone one base away, and base qualities are not on file. The data stem from a study of T cell repertoires in cytomegalovirus infection (dated by TCRdb to about 2019). With respect to the entire study: The HLA type of each donor mattered for the analysis, because public TCR beta signatures pointed to carriage of CMV infection along with the matching HLA type.

Here is what the overall study found, with its caveats: In both this cohort and an independent cohort of some 380 donors, the cumulative frequency of public TCR beta family members distinguished carriers of CMV infection plus the relevant HLA type. The ex vivo response was dominated by HLA-C-restricted CMV-specific TCR beta clonotypes, which also provided the single most frequent clonotype in two of eight donors.

Sequencer: Illumina HiSeq 1500. The public reads were reprocessed in TCRdb via fastp at Q25 and MiXCR, keeping in-frame beta chains. Every entry covers one CDR3 protein and lists the most common genes and DNA from its rows. This sample gives 150,000 or so distinct CDR3 sequences in total; 23% of them show up just once. Approximately 11% of the sample is taken by the ten largest. Taken from the germline V gene, the CDR1 and CDR2 loops are LGHNA and YNFKEQ. A distance of 14 bases separates the germline ends of V and J, which lose 0 bases and 12 bases respectively. Taken from cysteine to phenylalanine, the CDR3 has 14 residues. The DNA shown is the 42-base CDR3, in frame from base 1.

The chain is encoded by TRBV4-2 joined to TRBJ1-4; D gene: possibly TRBD1, on 5 matching bases. The TCR originated in a human donor in good health (CMV status not recorded). Some clones in this sample may be carry-over from other donors' samples. Sequenced: PBMCs. The encoded CDR3 is CASSQDLVGEQLFF. Here is the DNA: TGTGCCAGCAGCCAAGATCTGGTAGGGGAGCAACTGTTTTTT.